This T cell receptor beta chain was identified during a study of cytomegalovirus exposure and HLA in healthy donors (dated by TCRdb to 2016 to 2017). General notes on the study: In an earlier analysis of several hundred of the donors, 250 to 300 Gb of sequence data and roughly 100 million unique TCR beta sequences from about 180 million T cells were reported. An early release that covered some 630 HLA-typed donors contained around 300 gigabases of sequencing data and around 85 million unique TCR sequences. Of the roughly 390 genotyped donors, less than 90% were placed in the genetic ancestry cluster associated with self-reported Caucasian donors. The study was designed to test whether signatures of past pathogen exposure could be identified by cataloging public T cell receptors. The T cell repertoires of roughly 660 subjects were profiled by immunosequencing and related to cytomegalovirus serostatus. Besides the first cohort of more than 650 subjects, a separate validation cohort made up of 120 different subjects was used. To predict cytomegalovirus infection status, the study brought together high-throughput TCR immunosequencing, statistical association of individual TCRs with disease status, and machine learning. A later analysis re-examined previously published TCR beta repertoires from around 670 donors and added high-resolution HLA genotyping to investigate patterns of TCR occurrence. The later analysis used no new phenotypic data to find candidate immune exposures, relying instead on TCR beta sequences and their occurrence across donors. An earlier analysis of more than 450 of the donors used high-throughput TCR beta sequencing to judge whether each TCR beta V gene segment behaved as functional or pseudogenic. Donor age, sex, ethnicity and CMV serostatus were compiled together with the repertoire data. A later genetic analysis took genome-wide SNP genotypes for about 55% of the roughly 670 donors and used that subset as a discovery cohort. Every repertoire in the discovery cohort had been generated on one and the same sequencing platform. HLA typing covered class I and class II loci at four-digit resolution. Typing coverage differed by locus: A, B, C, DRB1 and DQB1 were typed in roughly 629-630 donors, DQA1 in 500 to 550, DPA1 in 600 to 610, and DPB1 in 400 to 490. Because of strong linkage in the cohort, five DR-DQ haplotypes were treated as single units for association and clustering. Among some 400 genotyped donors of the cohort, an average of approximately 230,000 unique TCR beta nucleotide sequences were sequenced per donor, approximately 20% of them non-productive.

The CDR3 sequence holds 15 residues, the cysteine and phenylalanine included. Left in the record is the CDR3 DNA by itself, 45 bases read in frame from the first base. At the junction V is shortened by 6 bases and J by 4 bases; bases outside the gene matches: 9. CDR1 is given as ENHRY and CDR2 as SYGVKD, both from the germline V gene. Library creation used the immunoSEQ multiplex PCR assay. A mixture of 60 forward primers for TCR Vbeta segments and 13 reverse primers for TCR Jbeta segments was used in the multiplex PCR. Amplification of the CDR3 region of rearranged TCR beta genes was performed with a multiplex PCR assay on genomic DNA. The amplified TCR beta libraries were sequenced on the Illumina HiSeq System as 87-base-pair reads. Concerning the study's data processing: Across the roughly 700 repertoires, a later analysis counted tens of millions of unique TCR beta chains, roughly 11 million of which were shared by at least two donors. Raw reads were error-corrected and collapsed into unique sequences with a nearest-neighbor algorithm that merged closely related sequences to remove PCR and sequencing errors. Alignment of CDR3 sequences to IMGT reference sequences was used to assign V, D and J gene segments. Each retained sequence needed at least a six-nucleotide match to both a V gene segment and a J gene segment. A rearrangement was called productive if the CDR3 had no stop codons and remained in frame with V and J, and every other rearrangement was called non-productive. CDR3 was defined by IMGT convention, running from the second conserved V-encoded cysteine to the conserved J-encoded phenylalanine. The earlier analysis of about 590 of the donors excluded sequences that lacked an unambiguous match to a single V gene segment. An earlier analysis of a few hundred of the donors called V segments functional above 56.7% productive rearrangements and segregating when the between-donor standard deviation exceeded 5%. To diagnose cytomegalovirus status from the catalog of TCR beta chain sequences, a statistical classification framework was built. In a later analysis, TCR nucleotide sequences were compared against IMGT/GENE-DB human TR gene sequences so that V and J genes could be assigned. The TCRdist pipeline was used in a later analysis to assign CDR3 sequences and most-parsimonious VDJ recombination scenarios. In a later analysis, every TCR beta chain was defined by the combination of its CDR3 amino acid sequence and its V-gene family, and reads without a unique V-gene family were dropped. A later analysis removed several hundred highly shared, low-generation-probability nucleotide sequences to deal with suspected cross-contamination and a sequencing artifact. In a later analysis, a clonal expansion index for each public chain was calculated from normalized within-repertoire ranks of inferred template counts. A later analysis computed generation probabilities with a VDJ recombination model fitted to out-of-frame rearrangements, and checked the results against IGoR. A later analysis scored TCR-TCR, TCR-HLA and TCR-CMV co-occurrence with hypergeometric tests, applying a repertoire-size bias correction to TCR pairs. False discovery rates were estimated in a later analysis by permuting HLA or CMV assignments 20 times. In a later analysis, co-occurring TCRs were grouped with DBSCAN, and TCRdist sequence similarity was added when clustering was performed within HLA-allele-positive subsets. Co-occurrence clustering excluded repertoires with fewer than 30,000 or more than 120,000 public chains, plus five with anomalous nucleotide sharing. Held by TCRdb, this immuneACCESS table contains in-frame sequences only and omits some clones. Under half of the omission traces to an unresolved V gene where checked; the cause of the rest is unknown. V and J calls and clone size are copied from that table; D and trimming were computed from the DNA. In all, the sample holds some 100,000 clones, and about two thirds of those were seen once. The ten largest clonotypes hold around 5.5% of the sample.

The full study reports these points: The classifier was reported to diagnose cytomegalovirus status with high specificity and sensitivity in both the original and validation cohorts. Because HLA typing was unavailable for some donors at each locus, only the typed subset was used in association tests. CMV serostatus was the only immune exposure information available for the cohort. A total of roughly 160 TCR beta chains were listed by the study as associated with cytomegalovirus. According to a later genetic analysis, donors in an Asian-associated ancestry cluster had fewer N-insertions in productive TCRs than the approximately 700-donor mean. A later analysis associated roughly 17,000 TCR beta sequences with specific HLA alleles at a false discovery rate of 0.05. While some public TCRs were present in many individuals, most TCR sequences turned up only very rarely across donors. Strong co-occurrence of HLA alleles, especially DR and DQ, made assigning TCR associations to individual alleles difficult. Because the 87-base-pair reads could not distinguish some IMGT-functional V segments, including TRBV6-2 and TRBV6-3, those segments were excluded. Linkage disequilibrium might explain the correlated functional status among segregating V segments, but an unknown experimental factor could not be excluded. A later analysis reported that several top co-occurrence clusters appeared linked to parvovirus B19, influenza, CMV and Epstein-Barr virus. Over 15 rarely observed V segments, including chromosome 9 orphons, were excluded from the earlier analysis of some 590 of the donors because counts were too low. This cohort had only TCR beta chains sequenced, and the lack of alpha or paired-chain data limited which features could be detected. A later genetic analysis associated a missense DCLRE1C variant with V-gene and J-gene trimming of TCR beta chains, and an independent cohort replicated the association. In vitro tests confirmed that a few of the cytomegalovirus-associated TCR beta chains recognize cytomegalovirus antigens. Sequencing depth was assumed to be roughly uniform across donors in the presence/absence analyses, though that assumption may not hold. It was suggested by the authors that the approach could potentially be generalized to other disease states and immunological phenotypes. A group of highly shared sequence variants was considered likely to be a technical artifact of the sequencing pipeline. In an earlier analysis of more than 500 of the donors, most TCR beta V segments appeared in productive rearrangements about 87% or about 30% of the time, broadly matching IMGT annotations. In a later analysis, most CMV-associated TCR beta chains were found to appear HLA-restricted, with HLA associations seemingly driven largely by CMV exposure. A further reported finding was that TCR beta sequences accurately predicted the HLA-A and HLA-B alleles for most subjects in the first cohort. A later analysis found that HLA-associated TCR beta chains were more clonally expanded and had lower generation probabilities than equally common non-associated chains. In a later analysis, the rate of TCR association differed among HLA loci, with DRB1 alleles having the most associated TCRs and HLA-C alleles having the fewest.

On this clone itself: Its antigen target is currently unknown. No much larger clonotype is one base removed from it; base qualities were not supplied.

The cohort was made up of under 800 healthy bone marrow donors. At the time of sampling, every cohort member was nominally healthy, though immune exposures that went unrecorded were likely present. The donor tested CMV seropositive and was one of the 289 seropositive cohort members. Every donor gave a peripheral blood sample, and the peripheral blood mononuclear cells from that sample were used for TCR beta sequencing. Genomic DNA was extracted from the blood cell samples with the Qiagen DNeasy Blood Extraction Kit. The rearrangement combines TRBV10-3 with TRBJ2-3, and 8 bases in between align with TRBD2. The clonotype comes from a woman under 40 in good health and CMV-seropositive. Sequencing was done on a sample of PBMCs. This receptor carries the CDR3 CAISPFAGGSDTQYF. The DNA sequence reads TGTGCCATCAGCCCGTTCGCGGGGGGTTCAGATACGCAGTATTTT.